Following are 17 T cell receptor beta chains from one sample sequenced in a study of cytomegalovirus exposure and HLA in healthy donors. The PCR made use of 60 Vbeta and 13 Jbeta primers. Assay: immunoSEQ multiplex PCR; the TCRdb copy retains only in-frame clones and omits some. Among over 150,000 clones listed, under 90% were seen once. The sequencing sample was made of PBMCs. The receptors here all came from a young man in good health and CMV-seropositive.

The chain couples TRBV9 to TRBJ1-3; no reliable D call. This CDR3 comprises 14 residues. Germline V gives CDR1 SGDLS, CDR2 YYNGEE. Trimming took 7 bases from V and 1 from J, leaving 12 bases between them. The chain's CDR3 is CASRRSGSGNTIYF. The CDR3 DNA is TGTGCCAGCCGAAGGAGTGGATCTGGAAACACCATATATTTT.

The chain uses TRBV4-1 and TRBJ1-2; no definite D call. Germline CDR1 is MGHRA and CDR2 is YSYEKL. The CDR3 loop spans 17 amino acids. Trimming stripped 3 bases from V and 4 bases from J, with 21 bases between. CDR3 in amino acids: CASSQPAGLTEAYGYTF. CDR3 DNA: TGCGCCAGCAGCCAGCCCGCGGGCCTCACTGAAGCCTATGGCTACACCTTC.

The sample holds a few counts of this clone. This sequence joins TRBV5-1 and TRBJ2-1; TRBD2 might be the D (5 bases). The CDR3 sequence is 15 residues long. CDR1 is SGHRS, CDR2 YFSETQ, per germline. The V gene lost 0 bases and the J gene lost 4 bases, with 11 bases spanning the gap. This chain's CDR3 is CASSLGLADYNEQFF. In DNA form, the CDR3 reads TGCGCCAGCAGCTTGGGCCTAGCCGATTACAATGAGCAGTTCTTC.

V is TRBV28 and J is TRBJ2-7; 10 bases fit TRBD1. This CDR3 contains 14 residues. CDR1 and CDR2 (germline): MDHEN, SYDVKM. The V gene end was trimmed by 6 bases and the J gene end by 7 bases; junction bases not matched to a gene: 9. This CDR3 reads CASSPDRGAGEQYF. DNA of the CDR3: TGTGCCAGCAGCCCGGACAGGGGGGCGGGGGAGCAGTACTTC.

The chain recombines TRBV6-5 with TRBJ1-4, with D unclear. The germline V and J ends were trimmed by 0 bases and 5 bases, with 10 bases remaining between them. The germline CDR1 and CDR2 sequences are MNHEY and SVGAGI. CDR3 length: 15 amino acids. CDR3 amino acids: CASSYSGRGNEKLFF. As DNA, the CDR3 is TGTGCCAGCAGTTACTCGGGCAGAGGGAATGAAAAACTGTTTTTT.

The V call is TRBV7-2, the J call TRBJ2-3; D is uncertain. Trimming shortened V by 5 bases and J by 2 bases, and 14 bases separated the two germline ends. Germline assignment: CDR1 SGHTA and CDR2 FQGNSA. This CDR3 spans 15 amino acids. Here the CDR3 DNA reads TGTGCCAGCAGCCAAGACTCCGAGACCACAGATACGCAGTATTTT. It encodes CASSQDSETTDTQYF.

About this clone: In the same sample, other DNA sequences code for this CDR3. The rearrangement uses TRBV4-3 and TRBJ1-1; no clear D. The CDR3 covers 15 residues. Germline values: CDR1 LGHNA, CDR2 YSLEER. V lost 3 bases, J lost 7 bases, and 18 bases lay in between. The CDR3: CASSQGIRGSREAFF. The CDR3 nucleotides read TGCGCCAGCAGCCAGGGGATCCGGGGTAGTCGTGAAGCTTTCTTT.

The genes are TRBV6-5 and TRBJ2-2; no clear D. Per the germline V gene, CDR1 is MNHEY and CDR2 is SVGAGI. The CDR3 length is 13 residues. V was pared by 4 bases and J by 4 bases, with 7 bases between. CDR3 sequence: CASSSYSTGELFF. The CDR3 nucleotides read TGTGCCAGCAGTTCGTATAGCACCGGGGAGCTGTTTTTT.

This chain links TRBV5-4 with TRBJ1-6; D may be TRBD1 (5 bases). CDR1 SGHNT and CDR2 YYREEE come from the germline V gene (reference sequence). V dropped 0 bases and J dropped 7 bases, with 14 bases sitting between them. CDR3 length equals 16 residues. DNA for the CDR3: TGTGCCAGCAGCTTGGGGCAGGGTATAGGAAATTCACCCCTCCACTTT. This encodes CASSLGQGIGNSPLHF.

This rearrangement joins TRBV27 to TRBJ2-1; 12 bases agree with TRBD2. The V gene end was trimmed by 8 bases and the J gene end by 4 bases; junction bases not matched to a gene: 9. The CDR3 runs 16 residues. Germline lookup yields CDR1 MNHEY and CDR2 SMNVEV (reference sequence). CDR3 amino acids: CASVQLAGGPYNEQFF. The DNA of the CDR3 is TGTGCCAGCGTTCAACTAGCGGGAGGACCTTACAATGAGCAGTTCTTC.

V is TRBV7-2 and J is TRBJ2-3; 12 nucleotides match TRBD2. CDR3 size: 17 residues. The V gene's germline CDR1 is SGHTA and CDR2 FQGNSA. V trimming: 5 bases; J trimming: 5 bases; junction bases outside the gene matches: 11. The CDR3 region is CASSKTSGRAPGDTQYF. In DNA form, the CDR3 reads TGTGCCAGCAGCAAGACTAGCGGGAGAGCTCCGGGAGATACGCAGTATTTT.

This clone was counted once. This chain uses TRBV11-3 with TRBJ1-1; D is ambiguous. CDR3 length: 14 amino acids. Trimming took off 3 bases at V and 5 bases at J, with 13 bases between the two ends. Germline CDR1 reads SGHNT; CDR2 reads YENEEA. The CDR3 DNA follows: TGTGCCAGCAGCTTTGAAGGAGATGGGACTGAAGCTTTCTTT. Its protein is CASSFEGDGTEAFF.

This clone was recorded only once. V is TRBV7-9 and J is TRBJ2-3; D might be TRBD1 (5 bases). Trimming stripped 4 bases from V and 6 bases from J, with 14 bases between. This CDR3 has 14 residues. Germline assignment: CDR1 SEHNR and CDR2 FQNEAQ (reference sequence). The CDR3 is CASSSLDMLDTQYF. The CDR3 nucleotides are TGTGCCAGCAGCTCCCTGGACATGCTGGATACGCAGTATTTT.

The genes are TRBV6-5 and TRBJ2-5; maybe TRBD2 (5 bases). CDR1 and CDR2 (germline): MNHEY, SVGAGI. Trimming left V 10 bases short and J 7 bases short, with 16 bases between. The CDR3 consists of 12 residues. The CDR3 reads CATTLTTGTQYF. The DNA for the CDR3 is TGTGCCACCACACTGACTACGGGGACCCAGTACTTC.

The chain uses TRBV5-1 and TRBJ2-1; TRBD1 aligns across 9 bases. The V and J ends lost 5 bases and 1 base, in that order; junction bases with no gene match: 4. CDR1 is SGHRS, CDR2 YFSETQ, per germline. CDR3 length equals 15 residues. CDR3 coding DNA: TGCGCCAGCAGACCCGGACAGGGGTCCTACAATGAGCAGTTCTTC. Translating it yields CASRPGQGSYNEQFF. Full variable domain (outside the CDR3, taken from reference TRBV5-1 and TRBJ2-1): KAGVTQTPRYLIKTRGQQVTLSCSPISGHRSVSWYQQTPGQGLQFLFEYFSETQRNKGNFPGRFSGRQFSNSRSEMNVSTLELGDSALYLCASRPGQGSYNEQFFGPGTRLTVL.

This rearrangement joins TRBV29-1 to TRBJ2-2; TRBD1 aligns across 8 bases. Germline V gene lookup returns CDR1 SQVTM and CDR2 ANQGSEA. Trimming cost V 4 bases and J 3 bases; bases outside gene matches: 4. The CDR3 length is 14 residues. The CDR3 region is CSVVTGEDTGELFF. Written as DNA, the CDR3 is TGCAGCGTTGTGACAGGGGAGGACACCGGGGAGCTGTTTTTT.

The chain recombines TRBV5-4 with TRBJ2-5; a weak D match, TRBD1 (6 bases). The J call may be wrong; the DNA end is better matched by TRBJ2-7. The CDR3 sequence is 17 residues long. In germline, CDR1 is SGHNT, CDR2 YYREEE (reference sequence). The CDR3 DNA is TGTGCCAGCAGCCTCCGGGACACCCCCTTTAGCTCCTACGAGCAGTACTTC. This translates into CASSLRDTPFSSYEQYF.